This paragraph covers one T cell receptor (beta chain) sequence. There are 13 residues in the CDR3. Germline loops: CDR1 WSHSY, CDR2 SAAADI. V dropped 6 bases and J dropped 3; count of bases not matched to a gene: 2. These data come from a study of cytomegalovirus exposure and HLA in healthy donors. The primer mix had 60 Vbeta and 13 Jbeta primers. Sequencing was performed with immunoSEQ multiplex PCR; in TCRdb, only in-frame clones are kept and a portion is missing. The top ten hold 3.8% of the sample, which has 200,000 to 250,000 clones, around four fifths seen once. The chain combines TRBV10-2 with TRBJ1-1; 9 nucleotides agree with TRBD1. The receptor was isolated from a male donor in good health and CMV-seronegative. The sequencing input was PBMCs. The CDR3 nucleotides read TGCGCCAGCAGAGACAGGGGGGACACTGAAGCTTTCTTT. Translating gives CASRDRGDTEAFF.